This T cell receptor (beta chain) was documented in a study of T cells in tuberculosis (dated by TCRdb to between 2018 and 2020). Some background on the complete study: In the study, CD1B tetramers and high-throughput TCR immunosequencing were combined to characterize T cells specific for the mycobacterial lipid antigen glucose monomycolate (GMM). A South African clinical cohort compared IGRA-negative adolescents, IGRA-positive adolescents with latent tuberculosis and adults with active tuberculosis, over eight per group. What the authors observed across the whole study: Active tuberculosis TCR-alpha repertoires showed smaller mean NN-distances to GMM-specific TCRs than IGRA-negative controls, suggesting clonal expansion of these TCRs. With the diverse GMM-specific repertoire as input, a classifier achieved 85% to 90% accuracy (AUROC 0.75 to 0.95), whereas GEM motif frequencies as input gave 60% to 70% accuracy. The smaller NN-distances were partly driven by shorter CDR3-alpha lengths in active tuberculosis patients, and the difference for TCR-beta did not reach statistical significance. Clinical samples were chosen by availability of cryopreserved specimens, and active tuberculosis cases were adults while controls were adolescents.

At study entry, a tuberculin skin test and the QuantiFERON-TB GOLD In-Tube IGRA were used to screen adolescents for latent tuberculosis infection. Immunosequencing was performed on unsorted cryopreserved PBMC, with some 98,000 T cells per clinical donor covered on average. Eleven high schools in the Worcester region of the Western Cape, South Africa, served as enrollment sites for adolescents aged 12 to 18 years. Ten or so M. tuberculosis-infected adolescents and roughly ten uninfected adolescents were selected, with the two groups matched for age and sex. PBMC from adolescents were isolated by density centrifugation from freshly drawn heparinized blood and were then cryopreserved. Points on this clone: This clone's antigen is unknown. Base qualities are not recorded, but no much larger clone differs from it by a single base.

TCR libraries were generated with the immunoSEQ multiplex PCR assay, using TCR-beta and/or TCR-alpha/delta assays for each sample. The amplified TCR libraries were sequenced using the Illumina high-throughput platform. The authors' pipeline ran thus. Clustering and dimensionality reduction relied on pairwise TCRdist distances among GMM-specific receptors from T cells that were either sorted ex vivo or expanded in vitro. Each clinical repertoire was scored by mean NN-distance, the average TCRdist to the nearest 10% of tetramer-positive reference sequences. GEM TCR motif frequency was calculated as the fraction of unique TCRs that matched known GEM sequences by V/J usage and CDR3 length. Active tuberculosis was classified by linear discriminant analysis with leave-one-out cross-validation, implemented in scikit-learn. The table was pulled from immuneACCESS by TCRdb, which kept in-frame rearrangements only. Such tables lose some clones; where checked, under half of the loss comes from unresolved V genes, and the rest has no known cause. For V, J and clone size, that table is used; D and trimming come from the DNA. In this sample the table shows 24,000 or so clones, around 95% of which occur a single time. The leading ten clones occupy just under 9.5% of the sample.

The sequence was collected from a donor between 5 and 29 years old with latent tuberculosis or without tuberculosis infection. The specimen sequenced was PBMCs.

In nucleotides, the sequence is TGTGCCAGCAGTGAACCGGGACAAACTAATGAAAAACTGTTTTTT. Translated, it gives CASSEPGQTNEKLFF. In this chain, TRBV25-1 is recombined with TRBJ1-4, with TRBD1 perhaps the D gene, on 6 matching bases. For CDR1 and CDR2, the germline V gene lists MGHDK and SYGVNS. V and J are truncated by 2 bases and 1 base respectively, leaving an intervening sequence of 8 bases. The CDR3 runs 15 amino acids, cysteine and phenylalanine included. The only DNA kept is the CDR3, 45 bases in frame from the first base.